The following is a TCR beta chain sequence with its context. This CDR3 spans 15 amino acids. Germline V CDR1 and CDR2: SNHLY, FYNNEI. The V and J ends lost 4 bases and 0 bases, in that order; junction bases with no gene match: 2. Method: immunoSEQ multiplex PCR; TCRdb's copy keeps in-frame clones and lacks some. The sample carries some 64,000 clones, 90% recorded once. The sample belongs to a study of T cell changes during pregnancy in multiple sclerosis. The source of this sequence is a female donor in good health, enrolled as a control in a pregnancy study. The sample in question was peripheral blood, obtained in the first trimester of pregnancy. The V and J genes are TRBV2 and TRBJ2-7, with TRBD2 identical over 11 bases. CDR3 DNA: TGTGCCAGCAGTGGGGGGACTAGCGGCTCCTACGAGCAGTACTTC. This codes for CASSGGTSGSYEQYF.